What follows are 25 T cell receptor beta chains derived from one specimen sequenced in a study of sequential checkpoint blockade in melanoma. TCRdb keeps only in-frame clones here, not all; method: immunoSEQ multiplex PCR. The sample carries about 12,000 clones, 74% recorded once. Regarding treatment: randomized to nivolumab then ipilimumab (arm A) or the reverse (arm B). Here the sequenced sample was CD8+ T cells sorted from blood (inferred from file names), taken from a patient given nivolumab and ipilimumab in sequence. These receptor sequences come from a human donor with melanoma.

The chain is built from TRBV13 and TRBJ2-1; the match to TRBD2 covers 10 bases. Trimming cost V 5 bases and J 4 bases; bases outside gene matches: 5. Germline V gene sequence: CDR1 PRHDT, CDR2 FYEKMQ (reference sequence). The CDR3 consists of 15 residues. The CDR3: CASSMTSGRYNEQFF. The CDR3 nucleotides read TGTGCCAGCAGCATGACTAGCGGGCGGTACAATGAGCAGTTCTTC.

The rearrangement links TRBV7-9 to TRBJ2-5, with 7 bases identical to TRBD1. V lost 2 bases to trimming and J lost 2 bases; unmatched junction nucleotides: 5. Germline V CDR1 and CDR2: SEHNR, FQNEAQ (reference sequence). This CDR3 comprises 15 residues. For the CDR3, the DNA is TGTGCCAGCAGCTTACGACAGGGACCACAAGAGACCCAGTACTTC. Protein: CASSLRQGPQETQYF.

The chain joins TRBV4-1 to TRBJ2-5, with 13 bases identical to TRBD2. CDR3 length: 17 amino acids. The V segment lost 2 bases and the J segment 1 base; nucleotides outside the gene matches: 4. Germline CDR1 and CDR2: MGHRA and YSYEKL. This CDR3 is CASSQPTSGRFQETQYF. The CDR3 DNA follows: TGCGCCAGCAGCCAACCGACTAGCGGGAGGTTCCAAGAGACCCAGTACTTC.

This clone was seen just once. V gene TRBV28 combines with J gene TRBJ1-5; 8 bases fit TRBD1. The CDR3 spans 14 residues. Per germline, CDR1 MDHEN and CDR2 SYDVKM. Trimming cost V 6 bases and J 6 bases; bases outside gene matches: 7. As DNA, the CDR3 is TGTGCCAGCAGGCTATCAGGGGGCGGTCAGCCCCAGCATTTT. Its translation is CASRLSGGGQPQHF.

This clone was detected once. The chain combines TRBV27 with TRBJ1-1; tentatively, D is TRBD1 (6 bases). The CDR3 has 14 residues. CDR1 is MNHEY and CDR2 is SMNVEV in the germline V gene (reference sequence). The germline V and J ends were trimmed by 6 bases and 1 base, with 12 bases remaining between them. The CDR3, as DNA: TGTGCCAGCAGATTCCTACAGGGGAACACTGAAGCTTTCTTT. It codes for CASRFLQGNTEAFF.

The V gene is TRBV9, the J gene TRBJ2-6; 7 bases align to TRBD1. CDR1 SGDLS and CDR2 YYNGEE come from the germline V gene. The CDR3 sequence is 15 residues long. After removal of 4 bases from V and 4 bases from J, the junction contained 5 bases not matched to a gene. The chain's CDR3 is CASSQTGRGANVLTF. The CDR3 DNA reads TGTGCCAGCAGCCAGACAGGGCGCGGGGCCAACGTCCTGACTTTC.

V and J are TRBV13 and TRBJ2-1; 10 nucleotides align to TRBD2. CDR1 PRHDT and CDR2 FYEKMQ come from the germline V gene (reference sequence). J gave up 7 bases and V 0 bases, and 0 bases lay outside the gene matches. The CDR3 spans 14 residues. CDR3 region: CASSLGTSGNEQFF. CDR3 nucleotides: TGTGCCAGCAGCTTAGGGACTAGCGGGAATGAGCAGTTCTTC. Supplemented by reference TRBV13 and TRBJ2-1, the full variable domain reads AAGVIQSPRHLIKEKRETATLKCYPIPRHDTVYWYQQGPGQDPQFLISFYEKMQSDKGSIPDRFSAQQFSDYHSELNMSSLELGDSALYFCASSLGTSGNEQFFGPGTRLTVL.

The chain combines TRBV6-5 with TRBJ1-5; perhaps TRBD1 as D (6 bases). Trimming left V 6 bases short and J 4 bases short, with 10 bases between. The germline V gene encodes CDR1 MNHEY and CDR2 SVGAGI. The CDR3 loop spans 13 amino acids. In DNA form, the CDR3 reads TGTGCCAGCAGAGGGGGAGGGAATCAGCCCCAGCATTTT. It translates to CASRGGGNQPQHF.

This chain links TRBV30 with TRBJ1-1; D ambiguous. Germline loops: CDR1 GTSNPN, CDR2 SVGIG (reference sequence). V shed 2 bases and J shed 6 bases, with 13 bases lying between them. The CDR3 is 13 amino acids. This chain's CDR3 is CAWSYLRISEAFF. CDR3 sequence (DNA): TGTGCCTGGAGTTATCTCAGGATCTCTGAAGCTTTCTTT.

In regard to this clone: Likely a read error: the CDR3 ends without its conserved phenylalanine or tryptophan. Written as DNA, the CDR3 is TGCAGCGTTCTAGGACAGGACTATGGCTACACCCTC. It translates to CSVLGQDYGYTL. The rearrangement joins TRBV29-1 to TRBJ1-2, with 7 bases identical to TRBD1. V trimming: 5 bases; J trimming: 3 bases; junction bases outside the gene matches: 3. The germline gives CDR1 SQVTM, CDR2 ANQGSEA. The CDR3 runs to 12 residues.

This clone was seen a handful of times. The chain uses TRBV6-1 and TRBJ2-7; 7 positions match TRBD1. The CDR3 runs 14 residues. V lost 8 bases, J lost 6 bases, and 13 bases stayed unmatched. Germline lookup yields CDR1 MNHNS and CDR2 SASEGT. CDR3 nucleotides: TGTGCCAGCGGGAGTACAGGGGATGTGGCCGAGCAGTACTTC. This translates into CASGSTGDVAEQYF.

This rearrangement joins TRBV27 to TRBJ2-7, with 9 bases aligning to TRBD1. The V gene end was trimmed by 4 bases and the J gene end by 4 bases; junction bases not matched to a gene: 11. Germline V gene lookup returns CDR1 MNHEY and CDR2 SMNVEV (reference sequence). The CDR3 runs to 16 residues. CDR3 nucleotide sequence: TGTGCCAGCAGTTCCTGGGACAGGGAAACCCATTACGAGCAGTACTTC. Its protein product is CASSSWDRETHYEQYF.

The chain is built from TRBV7-3 and TRBJ1-6; D gene unclear. V was cut by 3 bases and J by 10 bases, with 16 bases left in between. Looked up from germline, CDR1 is SGHTA and CDR2 is FQGTGA. The CDR3 covers 15 residues. The CDR3: CASSLSGDRTSPLHF. The CDR3 DNA reads TGTGCCAGCAGCTTGTCAGGTGACCGAACCTCACCCCTCCACTTT.

The CDR3 sequence: CASSRTTPSYEQYF. CDR3 sequence (DNA): TGTGCCAGTAGTAGGACTACACCCTCCTACGAGCAGTACTTC. The rearrangement uses TRBV19 and TRBJ2-7, with a tentative D call TRBD2 (6 bases). The CDR3 is 14 residues long. Deletions cut 4 bases from V and 0 bases from J, with 10 bases between. Germline V gene data show CDR1 as LNHDA and CDR2 as SQIVND (reference sequence).

The chain couples TRBV4-1 to TRBJ2-1; tentative D call: TRBD2 (6 bases). The CDR3 runs 15 residues. The V and J ends lost 0 bases and 6 bases respectively, with 12 bases between them. Germline CDR1 is MGHRA and CDR2 is YSYEKL. Written as DNA, the CDR3 is TGCGCCAGCAGCCAAGACTGGGGGGTCGTCAATGAGCAGTTCTTC. Its translation: CASSQDWGVVNEQFF.

The V call is TRBV5-1, the J call TRBJ2-3, with 7 bases lining up with TRBD1. The CDR3 consists of 15 residues. Germline V gene data show CDR1 as SGHRS and CDR2 as YFSETQ. Trimming at V came to 7 bases and at J to 0 bases, leaving 8 bases not matched to a gene. DNA of the CDR3: TGCGCCAGCGGCCATGACAGGGACAGCACAGATACGCAGTATTTT. Residues: CASGHDRDSTDTQYF.

The V and J genes are TRBV4-2 and TRBJ2-1, with 8 bases aligning to TRBD2. V dropped 1 base and J dropped 6; count of bases not matched to a gene: 5. Germline V gives CDR1 LGHNA, CDR2 YNFKEQ. This CDR3 spans 15 amino acids. CDR3 coding DNA: TGTGCCAGCAGCCAAGGCGGGGGGTCCCCCAATGAGCAGTTCTTC. Its protein is CASSQGGGSPNEQFF.

The V gene is TRBV10-3, the J gene TRBJ2-3; 7 bases fit TRBD2. The trim removed 6 bases at V and 2 bases at J, leaving 5 bases unmatched. Germline CDR1 reads ENHRY; CDR2 reads SYGVKD. This CDR3 is 14 amino acids long. The CDR3 here is CAIRGRDVTDTQYF. The CDR3 nucleotides are TGTGCCATCAGGGGGAGGGACGTCACAGATACGCAGTATTTT.

This clone has just a few counts. J is TRBJ2-1 and V is TRBV9, with 9 bases identical to TRBD2. This CDR3 contains 15 residues. Trimming at V came to 4 bases and at J to 8 bases, leaving 10 bases not matched to a gene. Germline CDR1 and CDR2: SGDLS and YYNGEE. The CDR3 protein is CASSLSGGKQHEQFF. The CDR3 DNA reads TGTGCCAGCAGCCTGAGCGGGGGGAAACAACATGAGCAGTTCTTC.

The DNA for the CDR3 is TGTGCCAGCAGCTTGTGGGACTCTAATGAAAAACTGTTTTTT. Translating gives CASSLWDSNEKLFF. The chain has TRBV5-5 and TRBJ1-4; D might be TRBD1 (5 bases). Germline CDR1 SGHKS, CDR2 YYEKEE (reference sequence). The V end was cut by 1 base, the J end by 3 bases, with 7 bases between. CDR3 length: 14 amino acids.

The chain links TRBV28 to TRBJ2-5; D uncertain. V was shortened by 7 bases and J by 10 bases, with 13 bases between the two germline ends. The CDR3 consists of 11 residues. CDR1 is MDHEN, CDR2 SYDVKM, per germline. CDR3 in DNA: TGTGCCAGCACCCCAGGAAAGATCCAGTACTTC. This translates into CASTPGKIQYF.

The J gene is TRBJ2-5, the V gene TRBV7-9; D uncertain. The germline V gene encodes CDR1 SEHNR and CDR2 FQNEAQ (reference sequence). V was trimmed by 5 bases and J by 0 bases, leaving 22 bases between them. The length of the CDR3 is 18 residues. CDR3 region: CASSVGQTFGRNQETQYF. In nucleotides, the CDR3 is TGTGCCAGCAGCGTAGGCCAAACTTTCGGCAGGAACCAAGAGACCCAGTACTTC.

The chain links TRBV18 to TRBJ2-1; 9 nucleotides line up with TRBD2. The V segment lost 4 bases and the J segment 6 bases; nucleotides outside the gene matches: 4. The CDR3 spans 14 residues. Germline values: CDR1 KGHSH, CDR2 LQKENI. The DNA for the CDR3 is TGTGCCAGCTCACAAGGGACTAGCTTCAATGAGCAGTTCTTC. This sequence encodes CASSQGTSFNEQFF.

CDR3 sequence (DNA): TGTGCCAGCAGCTTGGTGCCAGGGTGGGACGAGCAGTACTTC. This sequence encodes CASSLVPGWDEQYF. This chain links TRBV5-4 with TRBJ2-7; D may be TRBD1 (5 bases). The V gene lost 0 bases and the J gene lost 5 bases, with 12 bases spanning the gap. This CDR3 spans 14 amino acids. Germline CDR1 SGHNT, CDR2 YYREEE (reference sequence).

This clone occurred a few times. The CDR3 protein is CASSIGRDEQYF. CDR3 DNA sequence: TGTGCCAGTAGTATAGGAAGAGACGAGCAGTACTTC. The chain has TRBV19 and TRBJ2-7; no reliable D call. Per germline, CDR1 LNHDA and CDR2 SQIVND (reference sequence). The CDR3 has 12 amino acids. The V and J ends lost 1 base and 5 bases respectively, with 6 bases between them.